This T cell receptor beta chain derives from a study of cytomegalovirus exposure and HLA in healthy donors. The study, taken as a whole, reports: TRBV6-2, TRBV6-3 and some other V segments were unresolvable in 87-base-pair reads. Highly shared sequence variants in one cluster were likely a sequencing artifact.

PCR amplification relied on 60 Vbeta primers (plus 13 Jbeta primers). Assay: immunoSEQ multiplex PCR; the TCRdb copy retains only in-frame clones and omits some. In the table there are 210,000 or so clones, roughly 73% of which are singletons. Of note for this clone: What it binds is not known.

The CDR3 loop spans 12 amino acids. The germline CDR1 and CDR2 sequences are SNHLY and FYNNEI. V was pared by 5 bases and J by 0 bases, with 3 bases between. Nominal health characterized the donors when sampled, though unrecorded immune exposures were likely. The receptor was isolated from a woman in her 30s in good health and CMV-seropositive. What was sequenced was PBMCs. The gene calls are TRBV2 and TRBJ2-3; D unclear. The CDR3 loop reads CASSQSTDTQYF. The CDR3 bases are TGTGCCAGCAGTCAGAGCACAGATACGCAGTATTTT. The full variable domain, in which reference TRBV2 and TRBJ2-3 provide the parts outside the CDR3, is EPEVTQTPSHQVTQMGQEVILRCVPISNHLYFYWYRQILGQKVEFLVSFYNNEISEKSEIFDDQFSVERPDGSNFTLKIRSTKLEDSAMYFCASSQSTDTQYFGPGTRLTVL.